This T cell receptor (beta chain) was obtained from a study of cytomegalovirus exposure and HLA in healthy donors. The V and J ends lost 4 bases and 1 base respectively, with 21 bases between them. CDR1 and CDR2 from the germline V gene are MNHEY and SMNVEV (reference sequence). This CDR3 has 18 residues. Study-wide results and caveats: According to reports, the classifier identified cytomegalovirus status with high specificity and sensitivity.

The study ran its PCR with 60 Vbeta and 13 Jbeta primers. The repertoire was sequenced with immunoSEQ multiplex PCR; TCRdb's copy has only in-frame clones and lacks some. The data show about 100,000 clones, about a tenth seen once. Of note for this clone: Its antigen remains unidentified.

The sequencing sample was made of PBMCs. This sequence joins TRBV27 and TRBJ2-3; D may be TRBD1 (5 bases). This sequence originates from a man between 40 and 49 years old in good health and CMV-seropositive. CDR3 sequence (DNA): TGTGCCAGCAGTTCCAACCGCCCCAGCAGGGTCGGCACAGATACGCAGTATTTT. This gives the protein CASSSNRPSRVGTDTQYF.